Below, 19 T cell receptor beta chains from the same sample are listed, as sequenced in a study of early T cells in non-severe SARS-CoV-2 infection. TCRdb re-analysed the 5' RACE reads in MiXCR, keeping a single row per CDR3 protein. This sample has tens of thousands of distinct CDR3 sequences; roughly 13% occur once, and the top ten carry roughly 3%. Sequenced material: whole blood. The receptors originated from an adult who was a healthcare worker with PCR-confirmed SARS-CoV-2 infection or an uninfected control (not recorded which).

This clonotype was counted between two and nine times. This rearrangement joins TRBV18 to TRBJ2-1; no definite D call. V shed 0 bases and J shed 3 bases, with 12 bases lying between them. The CDR3 has 16 amino acids. Germline CDR1 and CDR2: KGHSH and LQKENI. CDR3 nucleotides: TGTGCCAGCTCACCACCGGGTAGCATTAACTACAATGAGCAGTTCTTC. Translating it yields CASSPPGSINYNEQFF. Full variable domain (missing parts from reference TRBV18 and TRBJ2-1): NAGVMQNPRHLVRRRGQEARLRCSPMKGHSHVYWYRQLPEEGLKFMVYLQKENIIDESGMPKERFSAEFPKEGPSILRIQQVVRGDSAAYFCASSPPGSINYNEQFFGPGTRLTVL.

This clonotype was seen repeatedly, ten times or more. The V call is TRBV11-2, the J call TRBJ2-3; maybe TRBD2 (6 bases). The CDR3 length is 14 residues. Per the germline V gene, CDR1 is SGHAT and CDR2 is FQNNGV. The V end lost 5 bases, the J end lost 5 bases, and 14 bases lay between the germline ends. CDR3 loop: CASSPARRGDTQYF. The CDR3 DNA follows: TGTGCCAGCAGCCCCGCTCGGCGGGGAGATACGCAGTATTTT.

There are a few counts of this clonotype. The genes are TRBV5-5 and TRBJ1-1; a weak D match, TRBD1 (5 bases). CDR3 length: 11 residues. The V gene lost 4 bases and the J gene lost 8 bases, with 9 bases spanning the gap. From germline, CDR1 is SGHKS and CDR2 YYEKEE (reference sequence). Written as DNA, the CDR3 is TGTGCCAGCAGCGGGACTCAAGAAGCTTTCTTT. Its protein is CASSGTQEAFF.

This rearrangement joins TRBV7-9 to TRBJ2-1; 9 bases map to TRBD2. The CDR3 contains 17 residues. Trimming took 5 bases from V and 3 from J; bases not matched to a gene: 11. Per germline, CDR1 SEHNR and CDR2 FQNEAQ (reference sequence). CDR3 bases: TGTGCCAGCAGCCCCGGGGCGCGGGAGGGCCTCTACAATGAGCAGTTCTTC. As protein: CASSPGAREGLYNEQFF.

This clonotype was picked up a small number of times. The V and J genes are TRBV5-8 and TRBJ2-3; 14 bases align to TRBD2. Germline CDR1 reads SGHTS; CDR2 reads YDEGEE. The CDR3 has 15 amino acids. Unmatched junction bases numbered 5, after V lost 6 bases and J lost 5 bases. CDR3 protein: CASTTGTSGGDTQYF. The DNA of the CDR3 is TGTGCCAGCACCACGGGGACTAGCGGGGGAGATACGCAGTATTTT.

Only a few counts were recorded for this clonotype. CDR3 bases: TGTGCCAGCAGCTTAGCCCAGGGGGGGTTCTACGAGCAGTACTTC. This sequence encodes CASSLAQGGFYEQYF. This sequence joins TRBV7-8 and TRBJ2-7; D may correspond to TRBD1 or TRBD2 (7 bases each). The CDR3 loop spans 15 amino acids. V lost 0 bases and J lost 3, with 12 bases in between. Germline CDR1 and CDR2: SGHVS and FQNEAQ. The entire variable domain, with the rest obtained from reference TRBV7-8 and TRBJ2-7, is as follows: GAGVSQSPRYKVAKRGQDVALRCDPISGHVSLFWYQQALGQGPEFLTYFQNEAQLDKSGLPSDRFFAERPEGSVSTLKIQRTQQEDSAVYLCASSLAQGGFYEQYFGPGTRLTVT.

This clonotype has ten or more counts. The V gene is TRBV5-1, the J gene TRBJ2-1; tentatively, D is TRBD1 (6 bases). This CDR3 spans 15 amino acids. CDR1 is SGHRS, CDR2 YFSETQ, per germline. With 4 bases removed from V and 0 bases from J, the gap between germline ends came to 11 bases. CDR3 sequence: CASSADSRSYNEQFF. CDR3 sequence (DNA): TGCGCCAGCAGCGCGGACAGTCGCTCCTACAATGAGCAGTTCTTC.

This clonotype was counted at least ten times. The chain uses TRBV19 and TRBJ2-1; tentative D call: TRBD1 (6 bases). The ends were cut back, 5 bases at V and 4 bases at J, with 18 bases in the middle. Germline V gives CDR1 LNHDA, CDR2 SQIVND (reference sequence). The CDR3 covers 16 residues. CDR3 protein: CASSLPTGFLYNEQFF. DNA for the CDR3: TGTGCCAGTAGTCTTCCTACAGGGTTTCTTTACAATGAGCAGTTCTTC. Based on the CDR3 plus reference TRBV19 and TRBJ2-1, the full variable domain is DGGITQSPKYLFRKEGQNVTLSCEQNLNHDAMYWYRQDPGQGLRLIYYSQIVNDFQKGDIAEGYSVSREKKESFPLTVTSAQKNPTAFYLCASSLPTGFLYNEQFFGPGTRLTVL.

This clonotype was counted ten times or more. The chain is built from TRBV20-1 and TRBJ2-7; TRBD2 matches 8 bases. Germline CDR1 DFQATT, CDR2 SNEGSKA (reference sequence). Trimming took 0 bases from V and 3 from J; bases not matched to a gene: 7. This CDR3 is built from 15 residues. The CDR3 DNA sequence: TGCAGTGCTAGAGATAAAAGCGGGAGAGGCTACGAGCAGTACTTC. Its protein is CSARDKSGRGYEQYF.

The V and J genes are TRBV7-2 and TRBJ2-7, with 13 bases lining up with TRBD2. CDR3 length equals 15 residues. V dropped 5 bases and J dropped 5; count of bases not matched to a gene: 6. Germline V gene data show CDR1 as SGHTA and CDR2 as FQGNSA. In nucleotides, the CDR3 is TGTGCCAGCAGCACGAGGACTAGCGGGAGCAACGAGCAGTACTTC. It codes for CASSTRTSGSNEQYF.

This clonotype was seen at least ten times. The chain is built from TRBV2 and TRBJ2-7; TRBD2 agrees at 9 bases. Germline V gene data show CDR1 as SNHLY and CDR2 as FYNNEI. CDR3 length equals 14 residues. V dropped 7 bases and J dropped 6; count of bases not matched to a gene: 10. CDR3 sequence reads: CASTVGTSPGEQYF. The CDR3 DNA follows: TGTGCCAGCACCGTGGGGACTAGCCCTGGCGAGCAGTACTTC.

This clonotype was found many times. The V gene is TRBV18, the J gene TRBJ1-5, with 9 bases fitting TRBD1. V shed 3 bases and J 6 bases; nucleotides not matched to a gene: 9. The CDR3 is made up of 16 amino acids. Germline values: CDR1 KGHSH, CDR2 LQKENI. CDR3 coding DNA: TGTGCCAGCTCACCGGCCGGGACAGGGACGGGTCAGCCCCAGCATTTT. It encodes CASSPAGTGTGQPQHF.

In its sample, this clonotype was seen a few times. The chain combines TRBV5-5 with TRBJ1-2, with 10 bases that match TRBD1. The CDR3 is made up of 15 amino acids. The V gene's germline CDR1 is SGHKS and CDR2 YYEKEE (reference sequence). V shed 3 bases and J 3 bases; nucleotides not matched to a gene: 5. The CDR3 reads CASSSMTGGYYGYTF. CDR3 coding DNA: TGTGCCAGCAGCTCAATGACAGGGGGCTACTATGGCTACACCTTC.

The chain links TRBV24-1 to TRBJ2-1; 12 nucleotides match TRBD2. The CDR3 is 15 amino acids. Germline-derived CDR1 and CDR2 are KGHDR and SFDVKD. V lost 3 bases to trimming and J lost 15 bases; unmatched junction nucleotides: 11. The CDR3 DNA reads as TGTGCCACCAGTGATCAACCGACTAGCGGGAGTATGCTGTTCTTC. This gives the protein CATSDQPTSGSMLFF.

This clonotype was observed at least ten times. The chain uses TRBV7-9 and TRBJ1-2, with D uncertain. Germline lookup yields CDR1 SEHNR and CDR2 FQNEAQ (reference sequence). This CDR3 region has 10 residues. Trimming removed 5 bases at V and 13 bases at J, with 11 bases between. The CDR3 loop reads CASSRYHGTF. The DNA of the CDR3 is TGTGCCAGCAGCCGGTACCATGGCACCTTC.

This clonotype was seen at least ten times. The genes are TRBV7-8 and TRBJ2-3; a weak D match, TRBD1 (6 bases). The germline V gene encodes CDR1 SGHVS and CDR2 FQNEAQ. The CDR3 runs to 12 residues. Between the trimmed V and J ends, which lost 5 bases and 11 bases, there was a span of 14 bases. The CDR3, as DNA: TGTGCCAGCAGCACCTGGACAGACGAGCAGTATTTT. This codes for CASSTWTDEQYF.

The gene calls are TRBV7-6 and TRBJ2-2; the D is unclear. Germline CDR1 is SGHVS and CDR2 is FNYEAQ. The CDR3 runs to 16 residues. The germline V and J ends were trimmed by 8 bases and 0 bases, with 16 bases remaining between them. The CDR3 nucleotides are TGTGCCAGCCGACCGGCTGGCAGCGCGAACACCGGGGAGCTGTTTTTT. Protein product: CASRPAGSANTGELFF.

This clonotype was detected a few times. V usage is TRBV7-2 and J usage is TRBJ2-7; tentatively, D is TRBD2 (7 bases). The germline CDR1 and CDR2 sequences are SGHTA and FQGNSA. The CDR3 extends over 14 amino acids. V shed 4 bases and J shed 3 bases, with 13 bases lying between them. The CDR3 region is CASSYGGASYEQYF. CDR3 nucleotide sequence: TGTGCCAGCAGCTATGGGGGGGCTAGCTACGAGCAGTACTTC. Full variable domain (outside the CDR3, taken from reference TRBV7-2 and TRBJ2-7): GAGVSQSPSNKVTEKGKDVELRCDPISGHTALYWYRQSLGQGLEFLIYFQGNSAPDKSGLPSDRFSAERTGGSVSTLTIQRTQQEDSAVYLCASSYGGASYEQYFGPGTRLTVT.

The V call is TRBV15, the J call TRBJ1-4, with no clear D. Trimming stripped 0 bases from V and 0 bases from J, with 8 bases between. CDR1 LNHNV and CDR2 YYDKDF come from the germline V gene (reference sequence). The CDR3 covers 16 residues. This CDR3 is CATSRDRRATNEKLFF. In nucleotides, the CDR3 is TGTGCCACCAGCAGAGATAGAAGGGCAACTAATGAAAAACTGTTTTTT.